This is a list of T cell receptor beta chains from one sample in a study of cytomegalovirus exposure and HLA in healthy donors. TCRdb keeps only in-frame clones here, not all; method: immunoSEQ multiplex PCR. Its table records some 200,000 clones. Sequences were obtained from PBMCs. These receptors all stem from a man aged 25 to 45 in good health and CMV-seronegative. Each CDR3 is given with its conserved first and last residue. The order of the fields is D gene, V gene, J gene, CDR3 protein, CDR3 DNA. A D gene is named only where the DNA matches it firmly.

d_call: .; v_call: TRBV7-3; j_call: TRBJ2-1; cdr3_aa: CASSLIASVDNEQFF; cdr3_nt: TGTGCCAGCAGCTTAATTGCTAGCGTAGACAATGAGCAGTTCTTC
d_call: TRBD1; v_call: TRBV19; j_call: TRBJ1-2; cdr3_aa: CASSITQGANYGYTF; cdr3_nt: TGTGCCAGTAGTATCACTCAGGGGGCTAACTATGGCTACACCTTC
d_call: .; v_call: TRBV15; j_call: TRBJ1-1; cdr3_aa: CATSRDHRGRGTEAFF; cdr3_nt: TGTGCCACCAGCAGAGATCATAGGGGCCGGGGGACTGAAGCTTTCTTT
d_call: .; v_call: TRBV18; j_call: TRBJ1-2; cdr3_aa: CASSPQEELYGYTF; cdr3_nt: TGTGCCAGCTCACCACAAGAGGAGCTCTATGGCTACACCTTC
d_call: .; v_call: TRBV20-1; j_call: TRBJ1-1; cdr3_aa: CSGGIEAFF; cdr3_nt: TGCAGTGGAGGGATTGAAGCTTTCTTT
d_call: TRBD2; v_call: TRBV5-1; j_call: TRBJ2-2; cdr3_aa: CASSLKPSGSLNTGELFF; cdr3_nt: TGCGCCAGCAGCTTGAAGCCTAGCGGGAGTTTAAACACCGGGGAGCTGTTTTTT
d_call: .; v_call: TRBV5-5; j_call: TRBJ1-5; cdr3_aa: CASSHGHSSNQPQHF; cdr3_nt: TGTGCCAGCAGCCATGGACATTCTAGCAATCAGCCCCAGCATTTT
d_call: .; v_call: TRBV11-3; j_call: TRBJ2-7; cdr3_aa: CASSLNTASYEQYF; cdr3_nt: TGTGCCAGCAGCTTAAATACAGCCTCCTACGAGCAGTACTTC
d_call: TRBD2; v_call: TRBV2; j_call: TRBJ2-7; cdr3_aa: CASMSREEGYEQYF; cdr3_nt: TGTGCCAGCATGTCGCGGGAGGAGGGTTACGAGCAGTACTTC
d_call: TRBD2; v_call: TRBV7-3; j_call: TRBJ2-1; cdr3_aa: CASSLSGTSSEQFF; cdr3_nt: TGTGCCAGCAGCCTTTCCGGGACTAGCTCTGAGCAGTTCTTC
d_call: TRBD2; v_call: TRBV14; j_call: TRBJ2-7; cdr3_aa: CASSQPRLAGGYEIYEQYF; cdr3_nt: TGTGCCAGCAGCCAACCCCGACTAGCGGGAGGCTATGAAATTTACGAGCAGTACTTC
d_call: .; v_call: TRBV18; j_call: TRBJ1-5; cdr3_aa: CASSPRGAGGDNQPQHF; cdr3_nt: TGTGCCAGCTCACCAAGAGGCGCAGGAGGGGACAATCAGCCCCAGCATTTT
d_call: .; v_call: TRBV7-8; j_call: TRBJ2-3; cdr3_aa: CASSSSRGRTDTQYF; cdr3_nt: TGTGCCAGCAGCTCCTCGAGGGGGAGAACAGATACGCAGTATTTT
d_call: .; v_call: TRBV25-1; j_call: TRBJ2-7; cdr3_aa: CASKRPGGEEQYF; cdr3_nt: TGTGCCAGCAAACGGCCCGGGGGTGAGGAGCAGTACTTC
d_call: .; v_call: TRBV9; j_call: TRBJ1-2; cdr3_aa: CASSGSDYRDGYTF; cdr3_nt: TGTGCCAGCAGCGGGTCCGACTACAGGGATGGCTACACCTTC
d_call: TRBD1; v_call: TRBV19; j_call: TRBJ2-5; cdr3_aa: CASREGAETQYF; cdr3_nt: TGTGCCAGTAGAGAGGGGGCGGAGACCCAGTACTTC
d_call: TRBD1; v_call: TRBV4-1; j_call: TRBJ1-6; cdr3_aa: CASSHVFRRGTDNSPLHF; cdr3_nt: TGCGCCAGCAGCCATGTATTTAGGAGGGGGACAGATAATTCACCCCTCCACTTT
d_call: .; v_call: TRBV10-1; j_call: TRBJ2-7; cdr3_aa: CAGSVAGFSYEQYF; cdr3_nt: TGCGCCGGCAGTGTGGCTGGCTTCTCCTACGAGCAGTACTTC
d_call: .; v_call: TRBV6-1; j_call: TRBJ2-7; cdr3_aa: CASSDGTPKKKGEQYF; cdr3_nt: TGTGCCAGCAGTGATGGGACACCTAAAAAGAAGGGCGAGCAGTACTTC
d_call: TRBD2; v_call: TRBV11-2; j_call: TRBJ2-1; cdr3_aa: CASRTSGRANEQFF; cdr3_nt: TGTGCCAGCAGAACTAGCGGGAGGGCCAATGAGCAGTTCTTC
d_call: .; v_call: TRBV5-4; j_call: TRBJ2-6; cdr3_aa: CASSLGGRGAGANVLTF; cdr3_nt: TGTGCCAGCAGCTTGGGTGGCAGGGGAGCTGGGGCCAACGTCCTGACTTTC
d_call: TRBD2; v_call: TRBV27; j_call: TRBJ2-5; cdr3_aa: CASSPILAGAGETQYF; cdr3_nt: TGTGCCAGCAGTCCGATTCTAGCGGGAGCGGGAGAGACCCAGTACTTC
d_call: .; v_call: TRBV21-1; j_call: TRBJ2-5; cdr3_aa: CASSKEWDRGPETQYF; cdr3_nt: TGTGCCAGCAGCAAAGAGTGGGACAGGGGTCCGGAGACCCAGTACTTC
d_call: .; v_call: TRBV10-3; j_call: TRBJ1-5; cdr3_aa: CAIGGDSNQPQHF; cdr3_nt: TGTGCCATCGGGGGGGATAGCAATCAGCCCCAGCATTTT
d_call: .; v_call: TRBV21-1; j_call: TRBJ1-5; cdr3_aa: CASTQKVGGQPQHF; cdr3_nt: TGTGCCAGCACTCAAAAGGTAGGGGGCCAACCCCAGCATTTT
d_call: .; v_call: TRBV5-6; j_call: TRBJ2-7; cdr3_aa: CASSLRVGGRAYEQYF; cdr3_nt: TGTGCCAGCAGCTTGCGTGTGGGGGGAAGGGCGTACGAGCAGTACTTC
d_call: .; v_call: TRBV18; j_call: TRBJ2-7; cdr3_aa: CASSPPSGSSYEQYF; cdr3_nt: TGTGCCAGCTCACCACCGTCGGGATCCTCCTACGAGCAGTACTTC
d_call: TRBD1; v_call: TRBV11-3; j_call: TRBJ2-7; cdr3_aa: CASSFRLDRASYEQYF; cdr3_nt: TGTGCCAGCAGCTTTCGTCTAGACAGGGCCTCCTACGAGCAGTACTTC
d_call: .; v_call: TRBV7-6; j_call: TRBJ2-5; cdr3_aa: CASSGGARETQYF; cdr3_nt: TGTGCCAGCAGCGGCGGGGCCCGAGAGACCCAGTACTTC
d_call: .; v_call: TRBV28; j_call: TRBJ1-6; cdr3_aa: CASSLQSSPLHF; cdr3_nt: TGTGCCAGCAGTCTACAGAGTTCACCCCTCCACTTT
d_call: TRBD1; v_call: TRBV6-1; j_call: TRBJ2-7; cdr3_aa: CASRRGTGGVYEQYF; cdr3_nt: TGTGCCAGCAGGAGGGGGACAGGGGGAGTATACGAGCAGTACTTC
d_call: TRBD1; v_call: TRBV7-2; j_call: TRBJ2-3; cdr3_aa: CASSPGQHTDTQYF; cdr3_nt: TGTGCCAGCAGCCCGGGACAGCACACAGATACGCAGTATTTT
d_call: TRBD1; v_call: TRBV28; j_call: TRBJ1-1; cdr3_aa: CASTETGGRTEAFF; cdr3_nt: TGTGCCAGCACCGAGACAGGGGGACGCACTGAAGCTTTCTTT
d_call: .; v_call: TRBV11-3; j_call: TRBJ2-3; cdr3_aa: CASSADEATDTQYF; cdr3_nt: TGTGCCAGCAGCGCAGACGAGGCCACAGATACGCAGTATTTT
d_call: .; v_call: TRBV18; j_call: TRBJ2-7; cdr3_aa: CASSPPGVSSYEQYF; cdr3_nt: TGTGCCAGCTCACCGCCAGGGGTTAGCTCCTACGAGCAGTACTTC
d_call: TRBD2; v_call: TRBV5-6; j_call: TRBJ2-1; cdr3_aa: CASSYPPLAGGPHEQFF; cdr3_nt: TGTGCCAGCAGCTACCCTCCACTAGCGGGGGGGCCTCATGAGCAGTTCTTC
d_call: .; v_call: TRBV7-9; j_call: TRBJ2-2; cdr3_aa: CASMVGEKNTGELFF; cdr3_nt: TGTGCCAGCATGGTCGGGGAAAAGAACACCGGGGAGCTGTTTTTT
d_call: .; v_call: TRBV7-9; j_call: TRBJ1-2; cdr3_aa: CASSFGTAYGYTF; cdr3_nt: TGTGCCAGCAGCTTCGGTACAGCTTATGGCTACACCTTC
d_call: .; v_call: TRBV28; j_call: TRBJ1-5; cdr3_aa: CASREDGGRQPQHF; cdr3_nt: TGTGCCAGCAGAGAGGACGGCGGGAGGCAGCCCCAGCATTTT
d_call: TRBD1; v_call: TRBV6-6; j_call: TRBJ2-4; cdr3_aa: CASRPFTGGIGDIQYF; cdr3_nt: TGTGCCAGCAGACCATTTACAGGGGGCATTGGGGACATTCAGTACTTC
d_call: .; v_call: TRBV6-5; j_call: TRBJ2-7; cdr3_aa: CASSSTVSYEQYF; cdr3_nt: TGTGCCAGCAGTTCCACGGTCTCCTACGAGCAGTACTTC
d_call: TRBD1; v_call: TRBV19; j_call: TRBJ2-2; cdr3_aa: CASTGGYAGELFF; cdr3_nt: TGTGCCAGTACAGGGGGCTATGCCGGGGAGCTGTTTTTT
d_call: TRBD1; v_call: TRBV6-5; j_call: TRBJ1-2; cdr3_aa: CASRDSANYGYTF; cdr3_nt: TGTGCCAGCCGGGACAGCGCGAACTATGGCTACACCTTC
d_call: .; v_call: TRBV7-6; j_call: TRBJ1-6; cdr3_aa: CASSPQSGEANSPLHF; cdr3_nt: TGTGCCAGCAGCCCCCAGTCTGGGGAGGCTAATTCACCCCTCCACTTT
d_call: .; v_call: TRBV6-5; j_call: TRBJ2-7; cdr3_aa: CASSSRGGTYEQYF; cdr3_nt: TGTGCCAGCAGTTCTAGAGGTGGAACATACGAGCAGTACTTC
d_call: .; v_call: TRBV2; j_call: TRBJ1-1; cdr3_aa: CASSEIRIEAFF; cdr3_nt: TGTGCCAGCAGTGAAATTAGAATAGAAGCTTTCTTT
d_call: TRBD2; v_call: TRBV18; j_call: TRBJ2-2; cdr3_aa: CASSPLTSGSTTGELFF; cdr3_nt: TGTGCCAGCTCACCACTGACTAGCGGGAGTACCACCGGGGAGCTGTTTTTT
d_call: .; v_call: TRBV11-2; j_call: TRBJ2-7; cdr3_aa: CASSQRQALEQYF; cdr3_nt: TGTGCCAGCAGCCAGCGGCAGGCTCTCGAGCAGTACTTC
d_call: .; v_call: TRBV7-9; j_call: TRBJ1-5; cdr3_aa: CASSLAGSQPQHF; cdr3_nt: TGTGCCAGCAGCTTGGCGGGGTCACAGCCCCAGCATTTT
d_call: .; v_call: TRBV5-1; j_call: TRBJ2-3; cdr3_aa: CASSLGVGGDTDTQYF; cdr3_nt: TGCGCCAGCAGCTTGGGGGTGGGGGGTGACACAGATACGCAGTATTTT
d_call: TRBD1; v_call: TRBV7-6; j_call: TRBJ2-7; cdr3_aa: CASSSFVPGQGHSEQYF; cdr3_nt: TGTGCCAGCAGCTCATTTGTTCCGGGACAGGGTCATTCTGAGCAGTACTTC
d_call: TRBD2; v_call: TRBV7-2; j_call: TRBJ2-2; cdr3_aa: CASSPAAGLTGELFF; cdr3_nt: TGTGCCAGCAGCCCCGCAGCGGGACTCACCGGGGAGCTGTTTTTT
d_call: TRBD1; v_call: TRBV6-6; j_call: TRBJ2-7; cdr3_aa: CATRDRSYEQYF; cdr3_nt: TGTGCCACCCGGGACAGATCCTACGAGCAGTACTTC
d_call: .; v_call: TRBV4-1; j_call: TRBJ1-5; cdr3_aa: CASSQVRYNQPQHF; cdr3_nt: TGCGCCAGCAGCCAAGTCCGGTACAATCAGCCCCAGCATTTT
d_call: TRBD2; v_call: TRBV4-1; j_call: TRBJ2-1; cdr3_aa: CASSQERGTSGYNEQFF; cdr3_nt: TGCGCCAGCAGCCAAGAACGCGGGACTAGCGGTTACAATGAGCAGTTCTTC
d_call: TRBD1; v_call: TRBV6-5; j_call: TRBJ2-3; cdr3_aa: CASSYSPGGSTDTQYF; cdr3_nt: TGTGCCAGCAGTTACTCGCCAGGGGGTAGCACAGATACGCAGTATTTT
d_call: TRBD1; v_call: TRBV6-1; j_call: TRBJ1-5; cdr3_aa: CASSETGAFQPQHF; cdr3_nt: TGTGCCAGCAGTGAAACAGGGGCCTTCCAGCCCCAGCATTTT
d_call: .; v_call: TRBV4-3; j_call: TRBJ1-1; cdr3_aa: CASSQDVPPMYMEAFF; cdr3_nt: TGCGCCAGCAGCCAAGATGTTCCCCCCATGTACATGGAAGCTTTCTTT
d_call: TRBD1; v_call: TRBV5-1; j_call: TRBJ2-7; cdr3_aa: CASSLVQGRAYEQYF; cdr3_nt: TGCGCCAGCAGCTTGGTACAGGGGCGCGCCTACGAGCAGTACTTC